The text below deals with one TCR beta chain. The antigen is not known. The sample comes from a study of human T cells and chemical hapten exposure. Study outcomes and limitations: Against controls, expanded TCRs gave rise to significantly more large CDR3 similarity clusters. Donors, who had alopecia, may show an immune response that differs from healthy people's.

TCRdb fed the RACE reads into MiXCR, producing one record per CDR3 protein. Of approximately 340,000 distinct CDR3 sequences listed, around 7% are singletons. The germline V gene has CDR1 MGHDK and CDR2 SYGVNS. V was pared by 8 bases and J by 3 bases, with 13 bases between. The CDR3 runs to 13 residues. Described time point: patch test 1, 2 weeks after DPC sensitization. Specified treatment: therapeutic diphenylcyclopropenone sensitization with weekly scalp DPC. Alopecia patients deemed DPC-suitable, aged 18 to 70, excluding pregnancy. Unfractionated whole blood yielded the extracted total RNA. Sequenced material: whole blood, taken in connection with sensitization to the hapten diphenylcyclopropenone (DPC). This sequence was found in a woman between 18 and 29 years old with alopecia areata. Some clones in this sample may be carry-over from other donors' samples. This rearrangement joins TRBV25-1 to TRBJ1-2; D may be TRBD1 (6 bases). Here the CDR3 DNA reads TGTGCCAGCCATTCGGACAGTCACTATGGCTACACCTTC. Amino acids: CASHSDSHYGYTF.